This T cell receptor (beta chain) was sequenced in a study of technical replicates of blood from a handful of donors. Per germline, CDR1 MNHEY and CDR2 SMNVEV (reference sequence). The CDR3 covers 20 residues. V lost 6 bases and J lost 0, with 26 bases in between. The protocol was immunoSEQ multiplex PCR, while the TCRdb copy is restricted to in-frame clones and leaves out a portion. The sample consists of just under 100,000 clones, about 95% of them appearing once. The chain carries TRBV27 and TRBJ1-4; D perhaps matches TRBD1 (6 bases). The sequence derives from a human donor in good health. The sequencing sample was made of T cells isolated from PBMCs. In DNA form, the CDR3 reads TGTGCCAGCAGCAGGACCCGACAGGCTTTATTATTTGCAACTAATGAAAAACTGTTTTTT. It is translated as CASSRTRQALLFATNEKLFF.